The next 13 T cell receptor beta chains were all read from a single sample in a study of human T cells and chemical hapten exposure. Described time point: patch test 1, 2 weeks after DPC sensitization. Treatment indicated: therapeutic diphenylcyclopropenone sensitization with weekly scalp DPC. TCRdb passed the RACE reads through MiXCR, listing each CDR3 protein once. The table has 150,000 to 200,000 distinct CDR3 sequences, more than 20% seen once. Source: whole blood, taken in connection with sensitization to the hapten diphenylcyclopropenone (DPC). Receptors were obtained from a woman aged 45-59 years with alopecia areata. Some clones in this sample may be carry-over from other donors' samples.

The CDR3 DNA reads as TGTGCCAGCAGTTACTCGATGGTCCGGGACAACTACGAGCAGTACTTC. Amino acids: CASSYSMVRDNYEQYF. This chain connects TRBV6-2 or TRBV6-3 to TRBJ2-7; D is possibly TRBD1 (6 bases). The V end was cut by 0 bases, the J end by 3 bases, with 15 bases between. The CDR3 has 16 amino acids. The germline V gene encodes CDR1 MNHEY and CDR2 SVGEGT.

The V gene is TRBV18, the J gene TRBJ1-2, with unresolved D. Trimming took 2 bases from V and 3 from J, leaving 10 bases between them. In germline, CDR1 is KGHSH, CDR2 LQKENI. CDR3 size: 14 residues. CDR3 region: CASSPSGGDYGYTF. CDR3 DNA sequence: TGTGCCAGCTCACCATCGGGAGGCGACTATGGCTACACCTTC.

V gene TRBV10-1 combines with J gene TRBJ2-5, with D maybe TRBD2 (11 bases). V was cut by 4 bases and J by 5 bases, with 26 bases left in between. The CDR3 is 18 amino acids. The germline V gene has CDR1 WNHNN and CDR2 SYGVQD (reference sequence). In DNA, the CDR3 is TGCGCCAGCAGTGGACAGGGGGCCGAGACTAGCGGGACGGAGACCCAGTACTTC. This gives the protein CASSGQGAETSGTETQYF.

This chain connects TRBV5-4 to TRBJ1-1; no definite D call. The germline gives CDR1 SGHNT, CDR2 YYREEE (reference sequence). The CDR3 length is 13 residues. Trimming left V 0 bases short and J 0 bases short, with 3 bases between. The DNA of the CDR3 is TGTGCCAGCAGCTTGGACGTGAACACTGAAGCTTTCTTT. It is translated as CASSLDVNTEAFF.

This clonotype was observed a handful of times. The chain recombines TRBV6-6 with TRBJ2-1; TRBD2 agrees at 9 bases. CDR1 and CDR2 (germline): MNHNY, SVGAGI (reference sequence). The CDR3 is 16 amino acids. The V gene end was trimmed by 4 bases and the J gene end by 5 bases; junction bases not matched to a gene: 9. The chain's CDR3 is CASSSSAGGGNNEQFF. The CDR3 region has the DNA TGTGCCAGCAGTTCCTCAGCGGGAGGAGGAAACAATGAGCAGTTCTTC.

This clonotype came up a few times. DNA for the CDR3: TGTGCCAGCAGCCCGCGCCTGACAGGGTACGCCGGGGAGCTGTTTTTT. This encodes CASSPRLTGYAGELFF. The gene calls are TRBV5-5 and TRBJ2-2; 7 nucleotides match TRBD1. The V segment lost 4 bases and the J segment 6 bases; nucleotides outside the gene matches: 12. The CDR3 has 16 residues. Germline assignment: CDR1 SGHKS and CDR2 YYEKEE (reference sequence).

This clonotype was recorded many times. The genes are TRBV20-1 and TRBJ2-1; D tentatively reads TRBD1 or TRBD2 (5 bases each). V lost 6 bases to trimming and J lost 4 bases, with 19 bases between them. Germline CDR1 and CDR2: DFQATT and SNEGSKA (reference sequence). The CDR3 length is 15 residues. CDR3 sequence reads: CSAPGAGNSYNEQFF. The DNA of the CDR3 is TGCAGTGCCCCCGGGGCAGGGAACTCTTACAATGAGCAGTTCTTC.

The chain employs TRBV29-1 and TRBJ2-2; D may be TRBD2 (5 bases). Trimming pared 1 base from V and 6 bases from J, leaving 15 bases between. This CDR3 region has 15 residues. Per germline, CDR1 SQVTM and CDR2 ANQGSEA. In DNA, the CDR3 is TGCAGCGTTGAAGGTACCGGGCCGGAGGCCGGGGAGCTGTTTTTT. Its protein is CSVEGTGPEAGELFF.

The rearrangement uses TRBV7-9 and TRBJ1-2; tentative D call: TRBD1 (5 bases). Germline V gene data show CDR1 as SEHNR and CDR2 as FQNEAQ (reference sequence). This CDR3 spans 13 amino acids. V was cut by 5 bases and J by 3 bases, with 10 bases left in between. CDR3 amino acids: CASSPGNDYGYTF. For the CDR3, the DNA is TGTGCCAGCAGCCCAGGGAATGACTATGGCTACACCTTC. The whole variable domain, remainder taken from reference TRBV7-9 and TRBJ1-2, is DTGVSQNPRHKITKRGQNVTFRCDPISEHNRLYWYRQTLGQGPEFLTYFQNEAQLEKSRLLSDRFSAERPKGSFSTLEIQRTEQGDSAMYLCASSPGNDYGYTFGSGTRLTVV.

This clonotype came up a few times. The J gene is TRBJ2-1, the V gene TRBV20-1; D may correspond to TRBD1 or TRBD2 (5 bases each). The CDR3 contains 11 residues. The germline V gene encodes CDR1 DFQATT and CDR2 SNEGSKA (reference sequence). The V end was cut by 6 bases, the J end by 14 bases, with 17 bases between. The CDR3 sequence is CSAERDLREFF. The CDR3 nucleotides read TGCAGTGCAGAAAGGGACCTTAGGGAGTTCTTC.

This clonotype was picked up a small number of times. The chain is built from TRBV29-1 and TRBJ2-7; tentatively, D is TRBD1 (7 bases). This CDR3 contains 14 residues. The V gene lost 7 bases and the J gene lost 9 bases, with 25 bases spanning the gap. CDR1 is SQVTM and CDR2 is ANQGSEA in the germline V gene. Here the CDR3 DNA reads TGCAGCGCTCGACAGGGAAGTTCCTTGGGGGGGCAGTACTTC. Encoded protein: CSARQGSSLGGQYF.

V is TRBV2 and J is TRBJ2-1; weak D call: TRBD1 (5 bases). Germline V lookup: CDR1 SNHLY, CDR2 FYNNEI. This CDR3 contains 16 residues. V was pared by 0 bases and J by 7 bases, with 16 bases between. The CDR3 DNA reads TGTGCCAGCAGTGAAGCGCTTCTATCAGGGATTAATGAGCAGTTCTTC. It is translated as CASSEALLSGINEQFF.

In this sample, this clonotype turned up a few times. V usage is TRBV19 and J usage is TRBJ2-7; D perhaps matches TRBD1 (7 bases). Trimming removed 5 bases at V and 13 bases at J, with 18 bases between. CDR1 LNHDA and CDR2 SQIVND come from the germline V gene (reference sequence). This CDR3 is built from 12 residues. The CDR3: CASSPGGTSRYF. Written as DNA, the CDR3 is TGTGCCAGTAGTCCAGGGGGGACTTCGCGCTACTTC.